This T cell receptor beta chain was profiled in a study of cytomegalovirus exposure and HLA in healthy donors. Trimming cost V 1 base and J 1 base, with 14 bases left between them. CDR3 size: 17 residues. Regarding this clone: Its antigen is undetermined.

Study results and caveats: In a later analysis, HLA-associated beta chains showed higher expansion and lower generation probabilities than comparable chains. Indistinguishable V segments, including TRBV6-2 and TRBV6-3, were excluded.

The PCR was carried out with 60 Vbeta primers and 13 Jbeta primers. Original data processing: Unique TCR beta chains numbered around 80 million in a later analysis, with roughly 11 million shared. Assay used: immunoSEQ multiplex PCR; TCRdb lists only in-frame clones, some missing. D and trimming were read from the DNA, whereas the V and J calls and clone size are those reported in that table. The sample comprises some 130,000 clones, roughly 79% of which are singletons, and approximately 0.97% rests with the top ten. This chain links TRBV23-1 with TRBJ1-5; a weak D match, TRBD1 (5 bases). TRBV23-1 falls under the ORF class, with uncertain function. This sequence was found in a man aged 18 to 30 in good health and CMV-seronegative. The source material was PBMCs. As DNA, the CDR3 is TGCGCCAGCAGTCAATGGAGGGACGGGCCAAGCAATCAGCCCCAGCATTTT. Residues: CASSQWRDGPSNQPQHF.